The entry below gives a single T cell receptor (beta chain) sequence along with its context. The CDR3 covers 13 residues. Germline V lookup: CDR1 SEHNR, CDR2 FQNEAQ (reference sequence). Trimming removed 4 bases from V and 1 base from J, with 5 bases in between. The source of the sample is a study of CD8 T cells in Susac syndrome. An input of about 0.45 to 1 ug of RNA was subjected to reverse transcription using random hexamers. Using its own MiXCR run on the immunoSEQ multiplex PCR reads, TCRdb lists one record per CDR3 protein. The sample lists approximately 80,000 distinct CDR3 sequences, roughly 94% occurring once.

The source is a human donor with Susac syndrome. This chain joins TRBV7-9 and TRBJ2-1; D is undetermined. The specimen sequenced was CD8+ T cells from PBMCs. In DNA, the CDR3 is TGTGCCAGCAGCTCTTGGTCCTACAATGAGCAGTTCTTC. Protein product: CASSSWSYNEQFF.